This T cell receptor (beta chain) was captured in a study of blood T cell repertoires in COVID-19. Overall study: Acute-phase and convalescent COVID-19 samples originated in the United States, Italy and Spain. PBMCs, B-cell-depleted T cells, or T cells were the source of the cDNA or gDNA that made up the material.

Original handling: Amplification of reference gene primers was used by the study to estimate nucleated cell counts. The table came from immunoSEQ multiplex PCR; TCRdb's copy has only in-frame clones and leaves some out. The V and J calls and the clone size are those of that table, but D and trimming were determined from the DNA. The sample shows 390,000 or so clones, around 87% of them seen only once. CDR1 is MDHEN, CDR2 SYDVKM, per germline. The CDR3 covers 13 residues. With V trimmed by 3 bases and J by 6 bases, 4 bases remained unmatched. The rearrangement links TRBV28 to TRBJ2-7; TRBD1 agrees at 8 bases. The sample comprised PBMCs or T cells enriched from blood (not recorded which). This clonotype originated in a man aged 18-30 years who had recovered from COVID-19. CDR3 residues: CASSLGQVGEQYF. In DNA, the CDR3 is TGTGCCAGCAGTTTGGGACAGGTAGGCGAGCAGTACTTC.